The 28 T cell receptor beta chains below all came from one sample that was sequenced in a study of cytomegalovirus exposure and HLA in healthy donors (dated by TCRdb to 2017 to 2019). Receptors were amplified or captured by the immunoSEQ multiplex PCR assay. The multiplex PCR relied on a mix of 60 forward primers for TCR Vbeta segments and 13 reverse primers for TCR Jbeta segments. The table was pulled from immuneACCESS by TCRdb, which kept in-frame rearrangements only. Such tables lose some clones; where checked, under half of the loss comes from unresolved V genes, and the rest has no known cause. The sample table contains about 100,000 clones; only one count was recorded for around 85% of them. Together, the top ten hold approximately 2.4% of the sample. Sequencing used PBMCs. The receptors here all came from a man aged 25 to 40 in good health and CMV-seronegative.

The chain carries TRBV6-5 and TRBJ1-6; 8 positions match TRBD1. The CDR3 runs to 13 residues. Germline CDR1 and CDR2: MNHEY and SVGAGI. J lost 14 bases, V lost 7 bases, and 10 bases had no gene match. The CDR3 coding sequence is TGTGCCAGCACCCTCATCAACAGGGGGACCCTCCACTTT. As protein: CASTLINRGTLHF.

This sequence joins TRBV6-5 and TRBJ2-1, with D uncertain. The CDR3 has 14 amino acids. V gave up 6 bases and J gave up 6 bases, with 15 bases separating them. Germline V CDR1 and CDR2: MNHEY, SVGAGI. The CDR3 DNA is TGTGCCAGCAGCTCGGATGTACGCGGCAATGAGCAGTTCTTC. It specifies CASSSDVRGNEQFF.

This sequence joins TRBV5-3 and TRBJ2-1, with TRBD2 identical over 9 bases. TRBV5-3 has ORF status, its function being uncertain. V dropped 3 bases and J dropped 12; count of bases not matched to a gene: 22. The length of the CDR3 is 18 residues. CDR3 region: CARSSRMGSGGPKLGQFF. DNA of the CDR3: TGTGCCAGAAGCTCGCGTATGGGCAGCGGGGGGCCGAAGCTAGGGCAGTTCTTC.

This sequence joins TRBV5-1 and TRBJ2-7; D might be TRBD2 (6 bases). The CDR3 totals 14 residues. From germline, CDR1 is SGHRS and CDR2 YFSETQ. V lost 3 bases and J 4 bases, leaving 14 bases between the germline ends. DNA for the CDR3: TGCGCCAGCAGCTCCGGGACGGGACTTTACGAGCAGTACTTC. The encoded protein is CASSSGTGLYEQYF.

The J gene is TRBJ1-1, the V gene TRBV5-4, with D uncertain. This CDR3 region has 13 residues. Germline V gene data show CDR1 as SGHNT and CDR2 as YYREEE (reference sequence). Trimming took 0 bases from V and 0 from J, leaving 3 bases between them. Written as DNA, the CDR3 is TGTGCCAGCAGCTTGGCTTTGAACACTGAAGCTTTCTTT. This sequence encodes CASSLALNTEAFF.

The V call is TRBV29-1, the J call TRBJ2-1; 7 bases match TRBD2. J lost 7 bases, V lost 3 bases, and 6 bases had no gene match. Germline loops: CDR1 SQVTM, CDR2 ANQGSEA. The CDR3 runs to 13 residues. The CDR3 reads CSVEGLRENEQFF. DNA of the CDR3: TGCAGCGTTGAGGGACTACGAGAAAATGAGCAGTTCTTC.

The rearrangement joins TRBV5-1 to TRBJ2-5; 7 nucleotides agree with TRBD1. Unmatched junction bases numbered 2, after V lost 0 bases and J lost 6 bases. Germline V gene sequence: CDR1 SGHRS, CDR2 YFSETQ. The CDR3 is 13 amino acids. The CDR3, as DNA: TGCGCCAGCAGCTTGGAGGGGGCTCAGACCCAGTACTTC. This gives the protein CASSLEGAQTQYF.

This clone was seen more than once but under ten times. V and J are TRBV6-5 and TRBJ1-4; TRBD1 agrees at 8 bases. V was clipped by 4 bases and J by 5 bases; unmatched bases: 3. Germline V gives CDR1 MNHEY, CDR2 SVGAGI. CDR3 size: 14 residues. CDR3: CASSWTGPNEKLFF. DNA of the CDR3: TGTGCCAGCAGTTGGACAGGGCCGAATGAAAAACTGTTTTTT.

The table lists this clone with a few counts. The genes are TRBV6-5 and TRBJ2-7; TRBD2 matches at 10 bases. With 6 bases clipped from V and 2 bases from J, the junction kept 7 bases outside the gene matches. The CDR3 is 15 amino acids. The germline V gene has CDR1 MNHEY and CDR2 SVGAGI. The CDR3 loop is CASSLGLAETYEQYF. The CDR3 DNA sequence: TGTGCCAGCAGCTTAGGACTAGCGGAGACCTACGAGCAGTACTTC.

The chain recombines TRBV5-8 with TRBJ1-5; tentatively, D is TRBD1 (5 bases). V was pared by 2 bases and J by 6 bases, with 12 bases between. The V gene's germline CDR1 is SGHTS and CDR2 YDEGEE. This CDR3 has 14 residues. The CDR3 region has the DNA TGTGCCAGCAGCTTCCCAGGGTGGGGTCAGCCCCAGCATTTT. Amino acids: CASSFPGWGQPQHF.

This rearrangement joins TRBV7-9 to TRBJ1-2; D call uncertain. Germline CDR1 reads SEHNR; CDR2 reads FQNEAQ (reference sequence). The CDR3 length is 14 residues. V gave up 5 bases and J gave up 6 bases, with 16 bases separating them. The CDR3: CASSPAGPYHGYTF. Here the CDR3 DNA reads TGTGCCAGCAGCCCAGCTGGGCCTTACCATGGCTACACCTTC.

V gene TRBV7-9 combines with J gene TRBJ1-3, with 7 bases lining up with TRBD1. V gave up 5 bases and J gave up 1 base; unmatched junction bases: 11. Germline V gene sequence: CDR1 SEHNR, CDR2 FQNEAQ (reference sequence). The CDR3 covers 17 residues. CDR3 protein: CASSHEQGRRSGNTIYF. For the CDR3, the DNA is TGTGCCAGCAGCCATGAACAGGGGCGCAGATCTGGAAACACCATATATTTT.

V and J are TRBV18 and TRBJ1-1, with 9 bases identical to TRBD1. The CDR3 totals 14 residues. Germline CDR1 is KGHSH and CDR2 is LQKENI. Trimming removed 7 bases from V and 1 base from J; junction bases left unmatched: 4. The CDR3 DNA follows: TGTGCCAGCTTCACGACAGGGGGGAACACTGAAGCTTTCTTT. Its protein is CASFTTGGNTEAFF.

This chain joins TRBV28 and TRBJ2-7, with 8 bases identical to TRBD2. CDR1 and CDR2 (germline): MDHEN, SYDVKM. J was trimmed by 5 bases and V by 6 bases; bases with no gene match: 6. The CDR3 runs to 13 residues. CDR3 DNA sequence: TGTGCCAGCAGGCGGACTAGCACCAACGAGCAGTACTTC. Its translation is CASRRTSTNEQYF.

V gene TRBV4-2 combines with J gene TRBJ2-3, with D perhaps matching TRBD2 (5 bases). V was cut by 0 bases and J by 6 bases, with 13 bases left in between. This CDR3 contains 15 residues. Germline CDR1 reads LGHNA; CDR2 reads YNFKEQ. The CDR3 region is CASSQDEAPGDTQYF. CDR3 coding DNA: TGTGCCAGCAGCCAAGACGAAGCGCCGGGGGATACGCAGTATTTT.

This chain joins TRBV28 and TRBJ1-1; TRBD1 might be the D (5 bases). This CDR3 spans 16 amino acids. Germline V gene data show CDR1 as MDHEN and CDR2 as SYDVKM. V lost 8 bases and J lost 1, with 20 bases in between. CDR3 sequence reads: CASSEEEGEANTEAFF. CDR3 DNA: TGTGCCAGCTCTGAAGAGGAAGGGGAAGCGAACACTGAAGCTTTCTTT.

V gene TRBV9 combines with J gene TRBJ2-1, with D possibly matching TRBD1 (5 bases). Germline loops: CDR1 SGDLS, CDR2 YYNGEE. The V end lost 5 bases, the J end lost 1 base, and 7 bases lay between the germline ends. The CDR3 runs 13 residues. The CDR3 sequence: CASRAGSYNEQFF. For the CDR3, the DNA is TGTGCCAGCAGGGCAGGGTCCTACAATGAGCAGTTCTTC.

This clone showed up just a few times. The rearrangement uses TRBV4-1 and TRBJ1-2; 8 bases fit TRBD1. CDR1 and CDR2 from the germline V gene are MGHRA and YSYEKL. With V trimmed by 4 bases and J by 2 bases, 6 bases remained unmatched. This CDR3 has 15 residues. The CDR3 reads CASSPPGDRNYGYTF. In DNA form, the CDR3 reads TGCGCCAGCAGCCCACCTGGGGACAGGAACTATGGCTACACCTTC.

The chain recombines TRBV7-3 with TRBJ2-7; weak D call: TRBD1 (6 bases). Germline V gene data show CDR1 as SGHTA and CDR2 as FQGTGA. V was shortened by 2 bases and J by 5 bases, with 16 bases between the two germline ends. This CDR3 is 15 amino acids long. The CDR3 DNA follows: TGTGCCAGCAGCTTAGACCCAGGGGATAAGAACGAGCAGTACTTC. Amino acid sequence: CASSLDPGDKNEQYF.

The chain employs TRBV7-9 and TRBJ1-2; 8 nucleotides match TRBD1. Looked up from germline, CDR1 is SEHNR and CDR2 is FQNEAQ (reference sequence). J lost 7 bases, V lost 4 bases, and 11 bases had no gene match. This CDR3 spans 15 amino acids. This chain's CDR3 is CASSSRRTGPGGYTF. As DNA, the CDR3 is TGTGCCAGCAGCTCACGTCGGACAGGGCCGGGTGGCTACACCTTC.

The V and J genes are TRBV30 and TRBJ2-1; 12 positions match TRBD2. Unmatched junction bases numbered 5, after V lost 0 bases and J lost 2 bases. Looked up from germline, CDR1 is GTSNPN and CDR2 is SVGIG (reference sequence). CDR3 length: 17 amino acids. CDR3 sequence: CAWSVGRTSGTYNEQFF. The CDR3 nucleotides read TGTGCCTGGAGTGTAGGGAGGACTAGCGGGACCTACAATGAGCAGTTCTTC.

The chain uses TRBV7-6 and TRBJ2-1; 9 bases fit TRBD1. V lost 5 bases, J lost 7 bases, and 9 bases stayed unmatched. CDR3 size: 15 residues. In germline, CDR1 is SGHVS, CDR2 FNYEAQ. The CDR3 loop reads CASSPGTGKVNEQFF. CDR3 DNA: TGTGCCAGCAGCCCCGGGACAGGGAAAGTAAATGAGCAGTTCTTC.

The rearrangement joins TRBV19 to TRBJ2-1; TRBD1 matches 9 bases. The CDR3 runs 13 residues. The V and J ends lost 9 bases and 2 bases, in that order; junction bases with no gene match: 2. CDR1 is LNHDA and CDR2 is SQIVND in the germline V gene (reference sequence). DNA of the CDR3: TGTGCCAGCAGACAGGGGGCCTACAATGAGCAGTTCTTC. Amino acid sequence: CASRQGAYNEQFF.

The chain combines TRBV30 with TRBJ2-7, with 9 bases that match TRBD1. J was trimmed by 6 bases and V by 3 bases; bases with no gene match: 9. Per germline, CDR1 GTSNPN and CDR2 SVGIG (reference sequence). The CDR3 is 14 amino acids. CDR3 loop: CAWRRTGAGSEQYF. In DNA form, the CDR3 reads TGTGCCTGGAGGCGGACAGGGGCCGGGTCCGAGCAGTACTTC.

J is TRBJ2-3 and V is TRBV9; tentative D call: TRBD1 (6 bases). Germline V lookup: CDR1 SGDLS, CDR2 YYNGEE. V was shortened by 2 bases and J by 4 bases, with 8 bases between the two germline ends. There are 13 residues in the CDR3. The CDR3 DNA reads as TGTGCCAGCAGCGTCCCAGGGGCAGATACGCAGTATTTT. Protein product: CASSVPGADTQYF.

The chain recombines TRBV5-1 with TRBJ1-1; 7 nucleotides align to TRBD1. CDR1 and CDR2 (germline): SGHRS, YFSETQ. The V gene end was trimmed by 2 bases and the J gene end by 3 bases; junction bases not matched to a gene: 7. The CDR3 totals 15 residues. The CDR3 reads CASSLRQGTYTEAFF. As DNA, the CDR3 is TGCGCCAGCAGCTTAAGACAGGGAACGTACACTGAAGCTTTCTTT.

Note on this clone: The same CDR3 also results from other DNA sequences found in this sample. The rearrangement links TRBV5-4 to TRBJ1-1; 8 nucleotides match TRBD1. The V segment lost 7 bases and the J segment 10 bases; nucleotides outside the gene matches: 21. Germline assignment: CDR1 SGHNT and CDR2 YYREEE (reference sequence). This CDR3 comprises 16 residues. The CDR3: CASHLIGTGREWGAFF. CDR3 DNA sequence: TGTGCCAGCCATCTTATTGGGACAGGACGAGAATGGGGAGCTTTCTTT.

The gene calls are TRBV10-1 and TRBJ2-7; D call uncertain. The CDR3 has 14 amino acids. Trimming took off 3 bases at V and 0 bases at J, with 9 bases between the two ends. Germline lookup yields CDR1 WNHNN and CDR2 SYGVQD (reference sequence). In nucleotides, the CDR3 is TGCGCCAGCAGTGACGAGAACGGCTCCTACGAGCAGTACTTC. It codes for CASSDENGSYEQYF.